The clone carrying this TCR beta chain was observed a handful of times. Its antigen is as yet unknown. This sample is drawn from a study of response to subunit inactivated influenza vaccine. Overall study results and limits: Authors suggested each seasonal influenza vaccination recruits few new T cells.

Via MiXCR, TCRdb re-called the RT-PCR reads, giving one row per CDR3 protein. This repertoire shows about 700,000 distinct CDR3 sequences, around 15% found once; its top ten account for about 7.6%. The TCR sequence derives from a man aged 50 to 59 who received an inactivated influenza vaccine. The sequences come from PBMCs from blood, collected roughly 2 weeks before vaccination.

The CDR3 nucleotides read TGTGCCAGCAAGATAGACAAGCGAAGCACAGATACGCAGTATTTT. Its protein is CASKIDKRSTDTQYF. The chain uses TRBV6-1 and TRBJ2-3; D call uncertain. V was pared by 7 bases and J by 0 bases, with 14 bases between. The CDR3 loop spans 15 amino acids. CDR1 and CDR2 from the germline V gene are MNHNS and SASEGT.